This paragraph reports one TCR beta chain. Its antigen remains unidentified. This sample is part of a study of response to subunit inactivated influenza vaccine. Study results and caveats: It was suggested by the authors that few new T cells are recruited by each seasonal influenza vaccination.

TCRdb recomputed calls from the RT-PCR reads with MiXCR, one row per CDR3 protein. The table has 750,000 to 850,000 distinct CDR3 sequences, approximately 17% seen once. The receptor was derived from a man in his forties or fifties who received an inactivated influenza vaccine. Specimen: PBMCs from blood, collected 4 to 6 days after vaccination.

The CDR3 DNA follows: TGTGCTAGTGGCACTACCGGGACAGGGGGCGACGAGCAGTTCTTC. It encodes CASGTTGTGGDEQFF. This chain connects TRBV12-5 to TRBJ2-1; 12 bases fit TRBD1. V was pared by 6 bases and J by 10 bases, with 10 bases of the junction left unmatched. This CDR3 is built from 15 residues. CDR1 and CDR2 from the germline V gene are LGHNT and FRNRAP. Full variable domain (outside the CDR3, taken from reference TRBV12-5 and TRBJ2-1): DARVTQTPRHKVTEMGQEVTMRCQPILGHNTVFWYRQTMMQGLELLAYFRNRAPLDDSGMPKDRFSAEMPDATLATLKIQPSEPRDSAVYFCASGTTGTGGDEQFFGPGTRLTVL.